This is a list of T cell receptor beta chains from one sample in a study of cytomegalovirus exposure and HLA in healthy donors. The assay was immunoSEQ multiplex PCR, and TCRdb's table has in-frame clones only and misses some. The table lists roughly 110,000 clones, around 77% of them singletons. Sequencing was carried out using PBMCs. The receptor source for this set is a woman aged 30 to 39 in good health and CMV-seropositive. The CDR3 runs from the conserved cysteine through the conserved F or W. D genes are given only for firm matches. Clone size, where shown, is once, few, many, or a class for clones that have expanded.

TRBV5-8	TRBJ1-1	few	.	CASSLQGTEAFF	TGTGCCAGCAGCCTACAGGGAACTGAAGCTTTCTTT
TRBV6-5	TRBJ2-7	.	TRBD1	CASSYSGQDPYEQYF	TGTGCCAGCAGTTACTCGGGACAGGATCCTTACGAGCAGTACTTC
TRBV7-3	TRBJ2-7	.	TRBD2	CASSSIAGGYEQYF	TGTGCCAGCAGCTCAATAGCGGGGGGCTACGAGCAGTACTTC
TRBV7-9	TRBJ2-7	.	TRBD2	CASSRPAGGLNEQYF	TGTGCCAGCAGCCGTCCAGCGGGAGGGTTGAACGAGCAGTACTTC
TRBV14	TRBJ2-2	.	TRBD1	CASSRIGTELTGELFF	TGTGCCAGCAGCCGCATAGGGACAGAACTCACCGGGGAGCTGTTTTTT
TRBV6-5	TRBJ2-7	.	TRBD2	CASSHLAGEDEQYF	TGTGCCAGCAGTCACCTAGCGGGAGAAGACGAGCAGTACTTC
TRBV30	TRBJ1-4	.	TRBD1	CAWRTGQGLGEKLFF	TGTGCCTGGAGGACGGGACAGGGGCTCGGGGAAAAACTGTTTTTT
TRBV7-6	TRBJ2-7	.	.	CASSLEGQTYEQYF	TGTGCCAGCAGCTTGGAGGGACAGACCTACGAGCAGTACTTC
TRBV10-3	TRBJ1-1	.	TRBD1	CAIRDRVTDTEAFF	TGTGCCATCAGAGACAGGGTAACGGACACTGAAGCTTTCTTT
TRBV5-1	TRBJ2-3	.	.	CASSLQGNVGDTQYF	TGCGCCAGCAGCTTACAGGGAAATGTAGGAGATACGCAGTATTTT
TRBV27	TRBJ1-2	few	.	CASSLIATQGHSNYGYTF	TGTGCCAGCAGTTTAATCGCGACACAGGGTCACTCTAACTATGGCTACACCTTC
TRBV10-3	TRBJ2-7	.	.	CAISESTYYEQYF	TGTGCCATCAGTGAGTCGACATATTACGAGCAGTACTTC
TRBV25-1	TRBJ1-5	.	.	CASGTGYSNQPQHF	TGTGCCAGTGGAACAGGATATAGCAATCAGCCCCAGCATTTT
TRBV7-6	TRBJ1-1	.	.	CASSLTTVNTEAFF	TGTGCCAGCAGCTTAACGACAGTGAACACTGAAGCTTTCTTT
TRBV4-1	TRBJ1-2	.	.	CASSAASWQGPYGYTF	TGCGCCAGCAGCGCAGCAAGTTGGCAGGGGCCCTATGGCTACACCTTC
TRBV7-9	TRBJ1-4	.	.	CASSQSGTFGEKLFF	TGTGCCAGCAGTCAGTCGGGAACCTTTGGTGAAAAACTGTTTTTT
TRBV28	TRBJ2-6	.	.	CASRSISGANVLTF	TGTGCCAGCAGATCCATCTCTGGGGCCAACGTCCTGACTTTC
TRBV19	TRBJ1-1	few	.	CASSIRDTEAFF	TGTGCCAGTAGTATCAGGGACACTGAAGCTTTCTTT
TRBV6-5	TRBJ2-2	.	.	CASSLHAGWFF	TGTGCCAGCAGTCTTCACGCAGGTTGGTTTTTT
TRBV30	TRBJ1-2	.	TRBD1	CAWSTALPGQSYGYTF	TGTGCCTGGAGTACCGCTCTCCCGGGACAGAGCTATGGCTACACCTTC
TRBV7-9	TRBJ1-5	.	TRBD1	CASSQADRSNQPQHF	TGTGCCAGCAGCCAAGCGGACAGGAGCAATCAGCCCCAGCATTTT
TRBV15	TRBJ2-1	.	.	CATSELQGSPGTNEQFF	TGTGCCACCAGCGAACTTCAGGGGTCCCCAGGAACCAATGAGCAGTTCTTC
TRBV7-6	TRBJ2-2	few	TRBD1	CASSSGQENTGELFF	TGTGCCAGCAGCTCGGGACAGGAGAACACCGGGGAGCTGTTTTTT